The rows below give T cell receptor beta chains drawn from one sample of a study of synovial regulatory T cells in juvenile arthritis. Profiled with immunoSEQ multiplex PCR; TCRdb holds only in-frame clones, not every one. The data show under 8,000 clones, and the top ten clones hold more than 0.55%. Sequenced sample: Treg cells from blood. These receptors were collected from a donor under 30 with juvenile idiopathic arthritis. Each CDR3 is given with its conserved first and last residue. Clone size, where shown, is once, few, many, or a class for clones that have expanded.

-	TRBV5-1	TRBJ1-4	CASSLSQLVWGEKLFF
-	TRBV7-8	TRBJ1-1	CASSPWDRGMNTEAFF
-	TRBV11-2	TRBJ1-3	CASSYGNTIYF
-	TRBV6-4	TRBJ1-3	CARGIGEGHTIYF
-	TRBV5-6	TRBJ2-3	CASSQTGDPGDTQYF
-	TRBV5-1	TRBJ1-1	CASSKNTEAFF
-	TRBV6-1	TRBJ1-1	CASTRGFDTEAFF
-	TRBV19	TRBJ2-1	CASRFSGEDLRVF
-	TRBV5-1	TRBJ1-1	CASSINRAPGTEAFF
-	TRBV7-9	TRBJ1-1	CASSFNEGRKAFF
-	TRBV18	TRBJ2-7	CASSTIPGEQYF
medium-sized	TRBV19	TRBJ1-1	CASQQLAYTEAFF
-	TRBV28	TRBJ1-3	CASRGSQGAFGNTIYF
-	TRBV5-6	TRBJ1-2	CASSRRQGGYGYTF
-	TRBV5-1	TRBJ2-5	CASSFGGQETQYF
-	TRBV18	TRBJ1-6	CASSAGTDNSPLHF
-	TRBV7-2	TRBJ2-7	CASSLDREVGEQYF
-	TRBV28	TRBJ1-4	CASSFISEKLFF
-	TRBV10-3	TRBJ2-6	CAISESGQVSGANVLTF
-	TRBV5-5	TRBJ2-2	CASSFWTRELFF
-	TRBV27	TRBJ2-2	CASSSALAGVATGELFF
-	TRBV30	TRBJ1-2	CAWSVPPGSNYGYTF
-	TRBV4-3	TRBJ1-2	CASSQDWDSYGYTF
-	TRBV9	TRBJ1-1	CASSVDVGEYSEAFF
-	TRBV28	TRBJ2-4	CASKRLAKNIQYF
-	TRBV11-3	TRBJ2-7	CASSLDVLAGSQQYF
-	TRBV6-1	TRBJ2-3	CASTAPAGAADTQYF
-	TRBV10-3	TRBJ1-4	CATRTSVDEKLFF
-	TRBV7-9	TRBJ2-5	CASSLYEPQETQYF
medium-sized	TRBV19	TRBJ1-6	CASSIGVVSSPLHF
-	TRBV28	TRBJ2-1	CASTIGLALEQFF
-	TRBV15	TRBJ1-2	CATSRDLQGGTLYGYTF
-	TRBV6-1	TRBJ2-1	CASSEGNEQFF
-	TRBV11-2	TRBJ2-1	CASSIHQEQFF
-	TRBV6-5	TRBJ2-7	CASSLSRISYEQYF
-	TRBV6-6	TRBJ1-1	CASSSPRDRGQAFF
-	TRBV7-9	TRBJ1-6	CASSLGLGINSPLHF
-	TRBV10-3	TRBJ1-1	CAVGRGTEAFF
-	TRBV6-1	TRBJ2-1	CASSETRSDNEQFF
-	TRBV28	TRBJ1-1	CASRGIHRGEAFF
-	TRBV6-1	TRBJ2-2	CASSGPERAFTGELFF
-	TRBV5-1	TRBJ2-3	CASSHTDTQYF
-	TRBV10-2	TRBJ2-4	CASSEYDYKNIQYF
medium-sized	TRBV28	TRBJ2-7	CASSFFGQGHYEQYF
-	TRBV6-1	TRBJ1-1	CAWSQNTEAFF
-	TRBV11-2	TRBJ2-1	CASSILTSGSSYNEQFF
-	TRBV25-1	TRBJ2-1	CASRVAGGVYNEQFF
-	TRBV19	TRBJ1-1	CASSWTEAFF
-	TRBV15	TRBJ2-3	CATSREVASGKSGTDTQYF
-	TRBV6-6	TRBJ2-7	CASSYSWGKEQYF
-	TRBV7-9	TRBJ2-6	CASSRSSPTHGGANVLTF
-	TRBV15	TRBJ2-7	CATSRVGLEQYF
-	TRBV18	TRBJ1-4	CASSIPNRGSNEKLFF
-	TRBV7-2	TRBJ2-7	CASSRQSRGYYEQYF